This entry is about one TCR beta chain. Its antigen target is currently unknown. It has no much larger one-base neighbor in the sample; base qualities were not kept. This specimen belongs to a study of cytomegalovirus exposure and HLA in healthy donors (dated by TCRdb to 2016 to 2017). At the level of the whole study: In an earlier analysis of 550 to 750 of the donors, about 260 Gb of sequence data and 117 million unique TCR beta sequences from about 190 million T cells were reported. Among about 400 genotyped donors of the cohort, an average of roughly 230,000 unique TCR beta nucleotide sequences was sequenced per donor, of which 15% to 20% were non-productive. An earlier analysis of 587 of the donors used high-throughput TCR beta sequencing to judge whether each TCR beta V gene segment behaved as functional or pseudogenic. Besides the first cohort of 666 subjects, a separate validation cohort made up of 90 to 150 different subjects was used. In a later genetic analysis, genome-wide SNP genotypes for about three fifths of the roughly 670 donors were used, and that subset was treated as a discovery cohort. Typing coverage differed by locus: A, B, C, DRB1 and DQB1 were typed in roughly 620-630 donors, DQA1 in about 550, DPA1 in 600 to 610, and DPB1 in 400 to 480. All discovery cohort repertoires had been generated using a single sequencing platform. Among the approximately 420 genotyped donors, about 83% belonged to the genetic ancestry cluster associated with self-reported Caucasian donors. To predict cytomegalovirus infection status, the study brought together high-throughput TCR immunosequencing, statistical association of individual TCRs with disease status, and machine learning. The study used immunosequencing to profile the T cell repertoires of hundreds of subjects and linked those repertoires to cytomegalovirus serostatus. HLA typing covered class I and class II loci at four-digit resolution. In the later analysis, no new phenotypic data were used to find candidate immune exposures; instead, reliance was placed on TCR beta sequences and their occurrence across donors. A later analysis re-analyzed previously published TCR beta repertoires from approximately 670 donors and added high-resolution HLA genotyping to study TCR occurrence patterns. Donor age, sex, ethnicity and CMV serostatus were compiled alongside the repertoire data. About 320 gigabases of sequencing data and approximately 84 million unique TCR sequences were included in an early release covering several hundred HLA-typed donors. The study aimed to test whether cataloging public T cell receptors could reveal signatures of past pathogen exposure. Several DR-DQ haplotypes were treated as single units for association and clustering because of strong linkage in the cohort.

The investigation overall reported the following: Because HLA typing was unavailable for some donors at each locus, only the typed subset was used in association tests. Strong co-occurrence of HLA alleles, especially DR and DQ, made assigning TCR associations to individual alleles difficult. The authors suggested that the approach could potentially be extended to other disease states and immunological phenotypes. According to a later analysis, parvovirus B19, influenza, CMV and Epstein-Barr virus appeared linked to several top co-occurrence clusters. In a later genetic analysis, a missense DCLRE1C variant was associated with V-gene and J-gene trimming of TCR beta chains, and the association was replicated in an independent cohort. A further reported finding was that TCR beta sequences accurately predicted the HLA-A and HLA-B alleles for most subjects in the first cohort. CMV serostatus was the only immune exposure information available for the cohort. Correlated functional status among segregating V segments might be attributable to linkage disequilibrium, but an unknown experimental factor could not be ruled out. In vitro tests confirmed that three of the cytomegalovirus-associated TCR beta chains recognize cytomegalovirus antigens. A later analysis associated about 18,000 TCR beta sequences with specific HLA alleles at a false discovery rate of 0.05. According to a later genetic analysis, donors in an Asian-associated ancestry cluster had fewer N-insertions in productive TCRs than the roughly 670-donor mean. In an earlier analysis of approximately 590 of the donors, most TCR beta V segments appeared in productive rearrangements about 90% or about 30% of the time, broadly matching IMGT annotations. A total of 150 to 200 TCR beta chains were listed by the study as associated with cytomegalovirus. Roughly 15 rarely observed V segments, including chromosome 9 orphons, were excluded from the earlier analysis of several hundred of the donors because counts were too low. In both the original and validation cohorts, the classifier was reported to diagnose cytomegalovirus status with high specificity and sensitivity. In a later analysis, TCR association rates were found to vary across HLA loci, with the most associated TCRs seen for DRB1 alleles and the fewest for HLA-C alleles. The sequencing pipeline was judged likely to have produced a cluster of highly shared sequence variants as a technical artifact. In a later analysis, HLA-associated TCR beta chains showed more clonal expansion and lower generation probabilities than non-associated chains that were equally common. Across donors, most TCR sequences were observed very rarely, whereas some public TCRs were present in many individuals. The 87-base-pair reads could not distinguish some IMGT-functional V segments, including TRBV6-2 and TRBV6-3, so those segments were excluded. Roughly uniform sequencing depth across donors was assumed in presence/absence analyses, although this assumption may not hold. Most CMV-associated TCR beta chains appeared to be HLA-restricted in a later analysis, and the HLA associations seemed to be driven largely by CMV exposure. Only TCR beta chains were sequenced in this cohort, and the absence of alpha or paired-chain data limited detectable features.

The method was the immunoSEQ multiplex PCR assay. The multiplex PCR relied on a mix of 60 forward primers for TCR Vbeta segments and 13 reverse primers for TCR Jbeta segments. Amplification of the CDR3 region of rearranged TCR beta genes was performed with a multiplex PCR assay on genomic DNA. Amplified TCR beta libraries were sequenced as 87-base-pair reads on the Illumina HiSeq System. Turning to the authors' computational methods: A later analysis tallied approximately 87 million unique TCR beta chains across the approximately 670 repertoires, and some 10 million of those chains were shared by two or more donors. Raw reads were error-corrected and collapsed into unique sequences with a nearest-neighbor algorithm that merged closely related sequences to remove PCR and sequencing errors. To assign V, D and J gene segments, CDR3 sequences were aligned to IMGT reference sequences. For a sequence to be retained, at least a six-nucleotide match to both a V gene segment and a J gene segment was required. Rearrangements were called productive when the CDR3 lacked stop codons and stayed in frame with V and J; all others were non-productive. Following IMGT convention, CDR3 was defined as the stretch from the second conserved V-encoded cysteine to the conserved J-encoded phenylalanine. In an earlier analysis of 587 of the donors, sequences lacking an unambiguous match to a single V gene segment were excluded. An earlier analysis of some 610 of the donors called V segments functional above 56.7% productive rearrangements and segregating when the between-donor standard deviation exceeded 5%. A statistical classification framework was developed to diagnose cytomegalovirus status using the catalog of TCR beta chain sequences. In a later analysis, TCR nucleotide sequences were compared against IMGT/GENE-DB human TR gene sequences so that V and J genes could be assigned. In a later analysis, CDR3 sequences and most-parsimonious VDJ recombination scenarios were assigned using the TCRdist pipeline. In a later analysis, each TCR beta chain was defined by its CDR3 amino acid sequence together with its V-gene family, and reads lacking a unique V-gene family were excluded. As a way to deal with suspected cross-contamination and a sequencing artifact, a later analysis dropped over 550 nucleotide sequences that were highly shared and had low generation probability. In a later analysis, a clonal expansion index for each public chain was calculated from normalized within-repertoire ranks of inferred template counts. In a later analysis, generation probabilities were computed using a VDJ recombination model fitted to out-of-frame rearrangements, and the results were checked against IGoR. A later analysis scored TCR-TCR, TCR-HLA and TCR-CMV co-occurrence with hypergeometric tests, applying a repertoire-size bias correction to TCR pairs. False discovery rates were estimated in a later analysis by permuting HLA or CMV assignments 20 times. In a later analysis, co-occurring TCRs were grouped with DBSCAN, and TCRdist sequence similarity was added when clustering was performed within HLA-allele-positive subsets. Repertoires with fewer than 30,000 or more than 120,000 public chains were left out of co-occurrence clustering, as were four to six repertoires with anomalous nucleotide sharing. TCRdb mirrors the immuneACCESS table, restricted to in-frame sequences. Some clones are absent from its copies; in checked studies, under half trace to an unresolved V gene, and the reason for the others is unknown. The DNA was the basis for D and trimming; V, J and clone size are from that table. The sample table contains 170,000 or so clones; only one count was recorded for roughly 77% of them. The ten biggest clones cover 1% of the sample.

V is cut by 3 bases and J by 3 bases, and the space between the germline ends is 12 bases. The germline V gene encodes CDR1 SGHTA and CDR2 FQGNSA. The cysteine opens and the phenylalanine closes a CDR3 of 14 amino acids. The entry retains the CDR3 DNA only, 42 bases that are in frame from base 1. The cohort was made up of under 800 healthy bone marrow donors. All cohort members were sampled while nominally healthy, although unrecorded immune exposures were likely present. The donor was CMV seropositive and belonged to the group of over 250 seropositive cohort members. Every donor gave a peripheral blood sample, and the peripheral blood mononuclear cells from that sample were used for TCR beta sequencing. Genomic DNA extraction from the blood cell samples was performed with the Qiagen DNeasy Blood Extraction Kit.

The sample consisted of PBMCs. This sequence uses TRBV7-2 and TRBJ2-7, and TRBD1 may be the D gene, going by 6 matching bases. The TCR comes from a woman between 45 and 65 years old in good health and CMV-seropositive. The DNA is as follows: TGTGCCAGCAGCTTGCCAAACAGGGTCTACGAGCAGTACTTC. Its product reads: CASSLPNRVYEQYF.